One TCR beta chain is described in this entry. The antigen remains unidentified. This entry is derived from a study of T cell responses to AZD1222 COVID-19 vaccine. Overall study results and limits: Without day 14 samples, only post-peak T cell repertoires were studied. White British donors predominated, females outnumbered males, and clonal diversity was possibly underestimated.

V was clipped by 5 bases and J by 7 bases; unmatched bases: 4. The CDR3 contains 12 residues. Germline V gene sequence: CDR1 SGHTS, CDR2 YDEGEE. The assay was immunoSEQ multiplex PCR, and TCRdb's table has in-frame clones only and misses some. The profile shows some 120,000 clones, approximately 94% of them singletons. Sequences were derived from peripheral blood, sampled on day 0 of AZD1222 vaccination. The clonotype comes from an adult in good health. This chain connects TRBV5-8 to TRBJ2-5, with 8 bases aligning to TRBD2. CDR3 amino acids: CASRREAGTQYF. Here the CDR3 DNA reads TGTGCCAGCAGGCGGGAGGCAGGGACCCAGTACTTC.